This TCR beta chain was captured in a study of T cell repertoires in cytomegalovirus infection. Study-level background: Signatures in public TCR beta sequences pointed to both CMV infection and matching HLA type. Study-level findings and limits: Cumulative public TCR beta family frequency identified carriers of CMV plus the relevant HLA. Dominant in the ex vivo response were TCR beta clonotypes restricted by HLA-C and specific for CMV.

This clonotype has at least ten counts. What it binds is unknown. The CDR3 totals 12 residues. CDR1 and CDR2 from the germline V gene are SGHAT and FQNNGV. V was pared by 4 bases and J by 2 bases, with 6 bases between. TCRdb re-called the reads through MiXCR, storing one row per CDR3 protein. The sample has almost 550,000 distinct CDR3 sequences; 16% are singletons. Sequencing was done on a sample of CD8+ T cells from PBMCs. The chain joins TRBV11-2 to TRBJ2-7; D unresolved. The source is a human donor in good health (CMV status not recorded). Some clones in this sample may be carry-over from other donors' samples. In DNA, the CDR3 is TGTGCCAGCAGCTCTTACACCTACGAGCAGTACTTC. It encodes CASSSYTYEQYF.